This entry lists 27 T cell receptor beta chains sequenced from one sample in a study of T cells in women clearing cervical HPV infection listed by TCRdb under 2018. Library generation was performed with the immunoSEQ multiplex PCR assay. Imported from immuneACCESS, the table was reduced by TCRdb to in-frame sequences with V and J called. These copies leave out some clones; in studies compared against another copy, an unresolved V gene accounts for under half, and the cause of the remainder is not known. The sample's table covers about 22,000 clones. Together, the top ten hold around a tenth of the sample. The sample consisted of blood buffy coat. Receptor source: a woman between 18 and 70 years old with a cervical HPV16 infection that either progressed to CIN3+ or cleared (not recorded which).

CDR3 DNA, as far as it was read: TGCGCCAGCAGCTTGCAGGGGGGCCAGCCC. Translating gives CASSLQGGQP. The full CDR3 protein is CASSLQGGQPQHF. This rearrangement joins TRBV5-1 to TRBJ1-5; the match to TRBD1 covers 7 bases. Read coverage stops 3 residues before the CDR3 terminus; the germline J gene supplies the remainder. CDR3 size: 13 residues. V was clipped by 1 base and J by 7 bases; unmatched bases: 2. Germline-derived CDR1 and CDR2 are SGHRS and YFSETQ.

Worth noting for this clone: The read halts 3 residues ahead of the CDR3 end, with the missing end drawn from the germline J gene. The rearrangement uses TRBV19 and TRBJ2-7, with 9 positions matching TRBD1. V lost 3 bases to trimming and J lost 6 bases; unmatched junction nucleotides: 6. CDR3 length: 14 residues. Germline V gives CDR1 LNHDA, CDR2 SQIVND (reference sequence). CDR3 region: CASSMVDRGAEQYF. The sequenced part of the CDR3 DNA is TGTGCCAGTAGTATGGTCGACAGGGGGGCCGAG.

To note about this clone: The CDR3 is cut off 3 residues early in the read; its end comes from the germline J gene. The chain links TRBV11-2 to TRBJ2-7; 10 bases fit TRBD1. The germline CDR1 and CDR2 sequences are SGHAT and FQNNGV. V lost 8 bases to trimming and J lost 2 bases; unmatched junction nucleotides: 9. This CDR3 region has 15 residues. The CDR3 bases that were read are TGTGCCAGCGGGACCCGACAGGGGGCCACCTACGAG. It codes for CASGTRQGATYE. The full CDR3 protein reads CASGTRQGATYEQYF.

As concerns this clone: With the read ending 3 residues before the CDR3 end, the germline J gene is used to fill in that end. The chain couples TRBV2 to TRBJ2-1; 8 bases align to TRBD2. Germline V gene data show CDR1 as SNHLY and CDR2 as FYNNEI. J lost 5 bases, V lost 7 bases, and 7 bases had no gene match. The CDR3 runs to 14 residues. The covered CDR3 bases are TGTGCCAGCATTGCCGGGGGGGTAAACAATGAG. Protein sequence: CASIAGGVNNE. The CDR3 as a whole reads CASIAGGVNNEQFF.

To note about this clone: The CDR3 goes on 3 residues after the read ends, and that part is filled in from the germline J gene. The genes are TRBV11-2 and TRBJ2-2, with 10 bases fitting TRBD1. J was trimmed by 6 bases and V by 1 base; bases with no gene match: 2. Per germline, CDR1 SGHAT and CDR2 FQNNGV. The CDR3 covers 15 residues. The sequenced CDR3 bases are TGTGCCAGCAGCTTAGGGACAGGGGGAGCCGGGGAG. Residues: CASSLGTGGAGE. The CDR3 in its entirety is CASSLGTGGAGELFF.

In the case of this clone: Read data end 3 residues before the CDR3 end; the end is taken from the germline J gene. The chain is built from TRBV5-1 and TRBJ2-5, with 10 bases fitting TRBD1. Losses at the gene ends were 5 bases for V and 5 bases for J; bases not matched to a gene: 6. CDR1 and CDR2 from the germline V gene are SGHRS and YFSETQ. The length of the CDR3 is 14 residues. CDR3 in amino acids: CASRPGQGRETQYF. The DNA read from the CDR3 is TGCGCCAGCAGGCCGGGACAGGGGCGTGAGACC. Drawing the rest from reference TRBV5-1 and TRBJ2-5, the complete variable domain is KAGVTQTPRYLIKTRGQQVTLSCSPISGHRSVSWYQQTPGQGLQFLFEYFSETQRNKGNFPGRFSGRQFSNSRSEMNVSTLELGDSALYLCASRPGQGRETQYFGPGTRLLVL.

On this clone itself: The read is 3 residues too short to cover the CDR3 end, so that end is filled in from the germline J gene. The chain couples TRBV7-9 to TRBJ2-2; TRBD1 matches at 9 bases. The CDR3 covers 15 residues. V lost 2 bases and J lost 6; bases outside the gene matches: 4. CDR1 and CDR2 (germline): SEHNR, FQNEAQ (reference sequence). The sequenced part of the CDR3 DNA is TGTGCCAGCAGCTTATCGGACAGGGGCGCCGGGGAG. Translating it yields CASSLSDRGAGE. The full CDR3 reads CASSLSDRGAGELFF.

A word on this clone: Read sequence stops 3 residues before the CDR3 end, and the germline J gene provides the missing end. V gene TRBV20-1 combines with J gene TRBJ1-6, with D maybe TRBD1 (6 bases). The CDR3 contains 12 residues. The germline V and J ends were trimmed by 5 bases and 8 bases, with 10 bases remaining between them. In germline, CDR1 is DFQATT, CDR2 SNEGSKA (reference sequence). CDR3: CSARQDHSPLHF. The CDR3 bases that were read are TGCAGTGCTCGACAGGATCATTCACCC.

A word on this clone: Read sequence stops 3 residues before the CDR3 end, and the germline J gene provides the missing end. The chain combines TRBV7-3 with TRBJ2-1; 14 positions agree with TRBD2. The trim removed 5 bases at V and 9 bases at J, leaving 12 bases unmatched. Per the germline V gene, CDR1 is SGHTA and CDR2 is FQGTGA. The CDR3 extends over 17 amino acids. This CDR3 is CASSTIPGTSGSIEQFF. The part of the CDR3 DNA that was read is TGTGCCAGCAGCACTATCCCCGGGACTAGCGGGAGTATTGAG.

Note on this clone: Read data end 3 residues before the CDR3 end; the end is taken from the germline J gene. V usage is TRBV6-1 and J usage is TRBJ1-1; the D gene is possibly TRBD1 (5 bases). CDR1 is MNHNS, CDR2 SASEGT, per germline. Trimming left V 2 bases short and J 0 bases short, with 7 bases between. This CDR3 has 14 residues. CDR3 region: CASSEPDMNTEAFF. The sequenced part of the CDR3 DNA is TGTGCCAGCAGTGAACCGGACATGAACACTGAA.

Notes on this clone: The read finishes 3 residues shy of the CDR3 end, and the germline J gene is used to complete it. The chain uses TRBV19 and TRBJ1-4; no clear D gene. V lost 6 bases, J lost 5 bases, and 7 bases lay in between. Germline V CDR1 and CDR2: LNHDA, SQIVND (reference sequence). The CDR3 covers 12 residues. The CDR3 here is CASRRVNEKLFF. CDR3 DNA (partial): TGTGCCAGTAGAAGGGTAAATGAAAAA.

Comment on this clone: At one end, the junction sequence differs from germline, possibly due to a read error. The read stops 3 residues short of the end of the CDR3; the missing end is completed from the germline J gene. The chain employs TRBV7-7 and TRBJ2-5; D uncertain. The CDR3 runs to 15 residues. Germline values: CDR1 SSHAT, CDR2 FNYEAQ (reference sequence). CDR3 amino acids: CASSLGSSKRETQYF. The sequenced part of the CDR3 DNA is TGTGCTAGCAGCTTAGGGTCATCCAAGAGGGAGACC.

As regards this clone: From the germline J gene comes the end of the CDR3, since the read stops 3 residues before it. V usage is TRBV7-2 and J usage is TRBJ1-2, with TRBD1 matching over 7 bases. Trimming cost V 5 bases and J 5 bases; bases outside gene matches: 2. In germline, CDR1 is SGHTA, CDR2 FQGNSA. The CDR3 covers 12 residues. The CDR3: CASSRQGYGYTF. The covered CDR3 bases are TGTGCCAGCAGCCGACAGGGATATGGC. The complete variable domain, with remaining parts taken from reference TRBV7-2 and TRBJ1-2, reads GAGVSQSPSNKVTEKGKDVELRCDPISGHTALYWYRQSLGQGLEFLIYFQGNSAPDKSGLPSDRFSAERTGGSVSTLTIQRTQQEDSAVYLCASSRQGYGYTFGSGTRLTVV.

The CDR3 loop reads CSARGGGKNTDTQYF. CDR3 bases read: TGCAGTGCTAGAGGGGGCGGAAAAAACACAGATACG. V gene TRBV20-1 combines with J gene TRBJ2-3; TRBD1 might be the D (5 bases). The CDR3 end is not reached by the read, which stops 3 residues before it; the germline J gene fills it in. This CDR3 contains 15 residues. CDR1 is DFQATT, CDR2 SNEGSKA, per germline (reference sequence). Trimming cost V 1 base and J 2 bases, with 13 bases left between them.

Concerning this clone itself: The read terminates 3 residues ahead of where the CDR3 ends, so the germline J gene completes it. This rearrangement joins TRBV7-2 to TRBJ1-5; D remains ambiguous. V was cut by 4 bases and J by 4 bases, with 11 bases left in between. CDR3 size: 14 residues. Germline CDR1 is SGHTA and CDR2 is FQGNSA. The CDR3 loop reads CASSSYTKNQPQHF. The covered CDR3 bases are TGTGCCAGCAGCTCGTACACGAAAAATCAGCCC.

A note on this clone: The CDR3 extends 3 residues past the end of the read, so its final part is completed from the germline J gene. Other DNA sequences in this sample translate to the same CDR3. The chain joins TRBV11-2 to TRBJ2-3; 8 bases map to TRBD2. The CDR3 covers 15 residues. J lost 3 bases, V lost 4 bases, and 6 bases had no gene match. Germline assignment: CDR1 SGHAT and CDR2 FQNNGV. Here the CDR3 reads CASSSQAGGTDTQYF. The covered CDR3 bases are TGTGCCAGCAGCTCCCAGGCGGGGGGAACAGATACG.

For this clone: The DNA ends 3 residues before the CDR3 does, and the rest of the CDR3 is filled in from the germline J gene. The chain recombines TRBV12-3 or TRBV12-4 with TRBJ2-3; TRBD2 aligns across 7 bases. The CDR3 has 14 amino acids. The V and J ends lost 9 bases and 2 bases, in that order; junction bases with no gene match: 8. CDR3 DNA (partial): TGTGCCAGTCAACCGCGGGGGATCACAGATACG. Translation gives CASQPRGITDT. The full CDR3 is CASQPRGITDTQYF.

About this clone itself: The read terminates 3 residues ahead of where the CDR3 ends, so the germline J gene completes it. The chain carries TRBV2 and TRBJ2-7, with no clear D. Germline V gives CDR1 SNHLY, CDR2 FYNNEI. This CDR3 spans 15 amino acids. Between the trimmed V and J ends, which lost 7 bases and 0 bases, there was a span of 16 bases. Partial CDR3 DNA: TGTGCCAGCATTCAAGGTCTTACCCGCTCCTACGAG. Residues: CASIQGLTRSYE. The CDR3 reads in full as CASIQGLTRSYEQYF. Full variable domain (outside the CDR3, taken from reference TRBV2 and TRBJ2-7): EPEVTQTPSHQVTQMGQEVILRCVPISNHLYFYWYRQILGQKVEFLVSFYNNEISEKSEIFDDQFSVERPDGSNFTLKIRSTKLEDSAMYFCASIQGLTRSYEQYFGPGTRLTVT.

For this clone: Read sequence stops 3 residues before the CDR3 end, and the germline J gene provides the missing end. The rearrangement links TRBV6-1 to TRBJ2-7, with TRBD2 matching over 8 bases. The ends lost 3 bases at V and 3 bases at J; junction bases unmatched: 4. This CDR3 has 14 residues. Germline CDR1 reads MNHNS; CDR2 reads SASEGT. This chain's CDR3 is CASSDPGTSYEQYF. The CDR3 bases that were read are TGTGCCAGCAGTGACCCCGGGACTAGCTACGAG.

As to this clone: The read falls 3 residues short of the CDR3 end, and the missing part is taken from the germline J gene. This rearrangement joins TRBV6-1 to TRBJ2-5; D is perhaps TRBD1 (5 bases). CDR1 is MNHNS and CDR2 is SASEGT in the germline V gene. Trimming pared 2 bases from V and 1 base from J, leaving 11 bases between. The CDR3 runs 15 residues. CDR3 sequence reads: CASSERGRAQETQYF. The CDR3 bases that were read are TGTGCCAGCAGTGAAAGGGGCAGGGCCCAAGAGACC.

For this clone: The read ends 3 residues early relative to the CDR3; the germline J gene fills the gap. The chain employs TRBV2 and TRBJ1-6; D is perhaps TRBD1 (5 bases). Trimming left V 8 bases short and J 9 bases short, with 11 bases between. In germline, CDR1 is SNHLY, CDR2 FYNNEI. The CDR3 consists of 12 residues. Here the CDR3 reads CASATESSPLHF. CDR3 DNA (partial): TGTGCCAGCGCGACAGAGAGTTCACCC.

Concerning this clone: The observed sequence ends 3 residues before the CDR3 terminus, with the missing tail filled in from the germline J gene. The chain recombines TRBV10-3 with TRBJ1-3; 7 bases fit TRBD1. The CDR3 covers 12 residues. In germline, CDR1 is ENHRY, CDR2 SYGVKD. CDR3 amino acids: CAIRQGETTIYF. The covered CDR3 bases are TGTGCCATACGACAGGGAGAAACTACC.

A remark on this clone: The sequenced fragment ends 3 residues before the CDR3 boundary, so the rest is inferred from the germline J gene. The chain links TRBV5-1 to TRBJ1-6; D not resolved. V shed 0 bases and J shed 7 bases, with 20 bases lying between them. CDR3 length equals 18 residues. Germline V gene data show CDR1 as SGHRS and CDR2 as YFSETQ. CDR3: CASSLEGSGTMMNSPLHF. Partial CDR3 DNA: TGCGCCAGCAGCTTGGAGGGCAGCGGTACGATGATGAATTCACCC.

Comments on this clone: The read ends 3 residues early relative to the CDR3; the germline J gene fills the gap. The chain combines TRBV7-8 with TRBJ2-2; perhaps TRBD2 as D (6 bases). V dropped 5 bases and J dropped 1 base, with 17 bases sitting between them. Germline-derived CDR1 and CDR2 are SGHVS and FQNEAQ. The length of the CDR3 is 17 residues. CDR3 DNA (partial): TGTGCCAGCAGCCCAGGGTGGGGTAGCGGGAACACCGGGGAG. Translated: CASSPGWGSGNTGE. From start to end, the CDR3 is CASSPGWGSGNTGELFF.

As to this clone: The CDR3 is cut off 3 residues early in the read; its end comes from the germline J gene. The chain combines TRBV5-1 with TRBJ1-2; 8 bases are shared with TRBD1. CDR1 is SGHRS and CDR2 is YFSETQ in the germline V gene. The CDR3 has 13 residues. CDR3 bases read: TGCGCCAGCAGCGAGCCCGGGACAGGAGGC. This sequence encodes CASSEPGTGG. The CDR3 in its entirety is CASSEPGTGGYTF.

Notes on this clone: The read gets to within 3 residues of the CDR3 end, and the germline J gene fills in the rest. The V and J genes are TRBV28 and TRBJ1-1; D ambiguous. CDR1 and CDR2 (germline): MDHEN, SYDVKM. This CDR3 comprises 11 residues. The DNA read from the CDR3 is TGTGCCAGCAGTTATGGCCAGGAA. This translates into CASSYGQE. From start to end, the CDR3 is CASSYGQEAFF.

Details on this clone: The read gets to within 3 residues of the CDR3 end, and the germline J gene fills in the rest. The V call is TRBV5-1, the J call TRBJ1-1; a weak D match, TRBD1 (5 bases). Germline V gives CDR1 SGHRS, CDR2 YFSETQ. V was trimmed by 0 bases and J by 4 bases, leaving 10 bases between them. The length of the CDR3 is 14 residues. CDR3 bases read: TGCGCCAGCAGCTTGGGGACCAGGGCCACTGAA. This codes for CASSLGTRATE. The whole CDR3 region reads CASSLGTRATEAFF.